Below are 3 T cell receptor beta chains sequenced from a single sample in a study of siplizumab effects on memory and regulatory T cells. Assay: immunoSEQ multiplex PCR; the TCRdb copy retains only in-frame clones and omits some. The sample lists approximately 97,000 clones, roughly 92% occurring once. Sequenced sample: CD4+ T cells sorted from blood. The source is a human donor in good health.

The chain combines TRBV27 with TRBJ2-7, with D perhaps TRBD2 (5 bases). Germline assignment: CDR1 MNHEY and CDR2 SMNVEV (reference sequence). The CDR3 has 17 amino acids. Trimming took off 3 bases at V and 7 bases at J, with 25 bases between the two ends. The CDR3 DNA follows: TGTGCCAGCAGTTTCGTTCTGGGGAGCTCTCGTGACGGGGAGCAGTACTTC. Its protein is CASSFVLGSSRDGEQYF.

The chain has TRBV11-2 and TRBJ2-7; a possible D gene is TRBD1 (6 bases). The CDR3 is 15 residues long. The germline V and J ends were trimmed by 1 base and 2 bases, with 12 bases remaining between them. CDR1 is SGHAT, CDR2 FQNNGV, per germline. The CDR3 nucleotides are TGTGCCAGCAGCTTAGTACAGGGAGAGGCCTACGAGCAGTACTTC. As protein: CASSLVQGEAYEQYF.

The chain couples TRBV9 to TRBJ1-4; D is unclear. The germline CDR1 and CDR2 sequences are SGDLS and YYNGEE. This CDR3 has 13 amino acids. V lost 7 bases and J 1 base, leaving 8 bases between the germline ends. The CDR3 DNA sequence: TGTGCCAGCTCGGGATTAACTAATGAAAAACTGTTTTTT. Translated, it gives CASSGLTNEKLFF.